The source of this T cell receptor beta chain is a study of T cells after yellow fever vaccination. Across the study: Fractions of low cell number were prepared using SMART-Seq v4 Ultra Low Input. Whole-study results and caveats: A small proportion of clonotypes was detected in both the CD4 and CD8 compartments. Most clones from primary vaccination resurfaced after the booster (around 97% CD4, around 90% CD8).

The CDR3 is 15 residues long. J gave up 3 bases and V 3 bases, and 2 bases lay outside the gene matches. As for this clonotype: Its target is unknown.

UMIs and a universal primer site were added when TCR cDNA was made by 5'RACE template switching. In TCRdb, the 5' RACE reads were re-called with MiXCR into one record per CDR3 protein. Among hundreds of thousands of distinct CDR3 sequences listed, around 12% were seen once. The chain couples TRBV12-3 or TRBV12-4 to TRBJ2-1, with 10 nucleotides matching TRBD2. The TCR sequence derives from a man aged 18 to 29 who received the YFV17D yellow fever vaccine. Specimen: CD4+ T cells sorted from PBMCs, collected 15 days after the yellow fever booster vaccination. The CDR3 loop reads CASSLPSGGYNEQFF. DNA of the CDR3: TGTGCCAGCAGTTTGCCTAGCGGGGGCTACAATGAGCAGTTCTTC.